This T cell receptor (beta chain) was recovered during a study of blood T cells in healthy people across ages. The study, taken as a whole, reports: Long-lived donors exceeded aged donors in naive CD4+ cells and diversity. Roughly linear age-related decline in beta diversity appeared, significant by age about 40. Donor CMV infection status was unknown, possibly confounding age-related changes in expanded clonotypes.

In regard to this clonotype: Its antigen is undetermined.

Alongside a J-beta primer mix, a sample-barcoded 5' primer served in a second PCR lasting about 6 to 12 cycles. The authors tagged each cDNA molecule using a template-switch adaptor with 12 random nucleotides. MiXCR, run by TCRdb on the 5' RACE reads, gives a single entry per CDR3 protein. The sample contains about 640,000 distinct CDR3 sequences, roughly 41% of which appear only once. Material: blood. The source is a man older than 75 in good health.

The chain's CDR3 is CASSLEGQAGYEQYF. The CDR3 DNA is TGCGCCAGCAGCTTGGAGGGACAGGCCGGCTACGAGCAGTACTTC. The chain employs TRBV5-1 and TRBJ2-7; TRBD1 matches 8 bases. Germline V gene data show CDR1 as SGHRS and CDR2 as YFSETQ. Trimming removed 0 bases from V and 3 bases from J; junction bases left unmatched: 5. The CDR3 is made up of 15 amino acids.